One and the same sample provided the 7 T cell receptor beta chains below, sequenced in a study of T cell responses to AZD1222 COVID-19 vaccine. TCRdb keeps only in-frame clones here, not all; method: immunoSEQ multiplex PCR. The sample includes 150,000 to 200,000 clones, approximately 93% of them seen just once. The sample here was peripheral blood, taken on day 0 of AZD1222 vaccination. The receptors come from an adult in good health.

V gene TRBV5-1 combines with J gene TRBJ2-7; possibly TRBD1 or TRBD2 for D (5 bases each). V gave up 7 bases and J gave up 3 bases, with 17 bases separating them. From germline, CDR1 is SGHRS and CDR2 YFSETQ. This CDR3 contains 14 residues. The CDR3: CASREPGPNYEQYF. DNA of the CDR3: TGCGCCAGCCGGGAACCGGGGCCGAACTACGAGCAGTACTTC.

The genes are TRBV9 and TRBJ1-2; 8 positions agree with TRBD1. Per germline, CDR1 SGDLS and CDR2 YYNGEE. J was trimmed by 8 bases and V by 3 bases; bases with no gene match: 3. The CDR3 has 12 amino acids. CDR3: CASSGTGSGYTF. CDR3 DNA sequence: TGTGCCAGCAGCGGGACAGGGTCGGGCTACACCTTC.

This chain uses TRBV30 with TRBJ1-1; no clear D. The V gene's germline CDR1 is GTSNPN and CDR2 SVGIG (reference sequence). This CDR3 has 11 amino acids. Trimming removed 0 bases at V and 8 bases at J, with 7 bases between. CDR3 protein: CAWSVFREAFF. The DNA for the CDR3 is TGTGCCTGGAGTGTCTTCAGGGAAGCTTTCTTT.

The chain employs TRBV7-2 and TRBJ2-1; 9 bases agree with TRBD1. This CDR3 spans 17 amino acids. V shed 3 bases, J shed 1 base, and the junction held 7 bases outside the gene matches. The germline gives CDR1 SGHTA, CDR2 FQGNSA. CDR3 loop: CASSFHRGRLSYNEQFF. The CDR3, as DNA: TGTGCCAGCAGCTTCCACAGGGGGCGGTTGTCCTACAATGAGCAGTTCTTC. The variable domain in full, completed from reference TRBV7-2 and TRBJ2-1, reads GAGVSQSPSNKVTEKGKDVELRCDPISGHTALYWYRQSLGQGLEFLIYFQGNSAPDKSGLPSDRFSAERTGGSVSTLTIQRTQQEDSAVYLCASSFHRGRLSYNEQFFGPGTRLTVL.

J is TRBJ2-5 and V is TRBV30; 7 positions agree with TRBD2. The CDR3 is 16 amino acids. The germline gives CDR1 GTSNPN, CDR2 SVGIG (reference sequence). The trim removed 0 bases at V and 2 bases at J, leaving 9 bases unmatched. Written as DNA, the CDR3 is TGTGCCTGGAGTGTAGAATTGGGAGCGGGACAAGAGACCCAGTACTTC. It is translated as CAWSVELGAGQETQYF.

The CDR3 DNA sequence: TGTGCCAGCAGTGAAGCGGGGGGCGACCGTGGCTACACCTTC. This sequence encodes CASSEAGGDRGYTF. The gene calls are TRBV6-1 and TRBJ1-2; tentatively, D is TRBD1 (6 bases). The CDR3 has 14 residues. CDR1 and CDR2 (germline): MNHNS, SASEGT. The V gene lost 0 bases and the J gene lost 7 bases, with 12 bases spanning the gap.

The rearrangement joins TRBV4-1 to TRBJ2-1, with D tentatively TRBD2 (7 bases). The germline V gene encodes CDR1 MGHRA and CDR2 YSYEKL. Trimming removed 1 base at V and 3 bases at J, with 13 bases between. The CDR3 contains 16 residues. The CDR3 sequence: CASSQVGGAFYNEQFF. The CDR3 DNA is TGCGCCAGCAGCCAAGTAGGGGGGGCATTCTACAATGAGCAGTTCTTC.